These 16 T cell receptor beta chains originate from one sample sequenced in a study of shared clonotypes between healthy human individuals (dated by TCRdb to about 2020). To prepare the library, the immunoSEQ multiplex PCR assay was applied. In TCRdb, the immuneACCESS table is reduced to in-frame sequences with V and J assigned. These tables do not hold every clone; where another copy was compared, an unresolved V gene accounts for under half, and the others remain unexplained. The sample has some 2.1 million clones on record, roughly 96% of them singletons. In total, the top ten clones hold about 0.13% of the sample. Sequenced sample: naive CD4+ T cells sorted from blood. The label giving this sample's cell subset or site can be read as: CD45RA+ positively selected. The receptor set was obtained from a man between 18 and 29 years old in good health.

The chain employs TRBV5-1 and TRBJ2-3; TRBD2 matches at 8 bases. After removal of 1 base from V and 0 bases from J, the junction contained 7 bases not matched to a gene. CDR3 size: 17 residues. Germline V gives CDR1 SGHRS, CDR2 YFSETQ. The CDR3 DNA follows: TGCGCCAGCAGCTTGTTACTAGCGGCGAGAAGCACAGATACGCAGTATTTT. It yields the protein CASSLLLAARSTDTQYF.

The count of this clone is one. The rearrangement uses TRBV28 and TRBJ1-2; possible D gene TRBD1, 5 bases. The V end was cut by 4 bases, the J end by 2 bases, with 14 bases between. CDR1 and CDR2 from the germline V gene are MDHEN and SYDVKM. The CDR3 contains 15 residues. The CDR3 DNA sequence: TGTGCCAGCAGTTCGCGGGACCCATCAAACTATGGCTACACCTTC. Translated, it gives CASSSRDPSNYGYTF.

The chain recombines TRBV5-1 with TRBJ2-7; TRBD1 matches at 12 bases. CDR1 and CDR2 from the germline V gene are SGHRS and YFSETQ. CDR3 length: 17 residues. J lost 3 bases, V lost 0 bases, and 7 bases had no gene match. CDR3: CASSLVPGTGGFYEQYF. CDR3 DNA: TGCGCCAGCAGCTTGGTGCCCGGGACAGGGGGCTTCTACGAGCAGTACTTC. Complete variable domain (other parts from reference TRBV5-1 and TRBJ2-7): KAGVTQTPRYLIKTRGQQVTLSCSPISGHRSVSWYQQTPGQGLQFLFEYFSETQRNKGNFPGRFSGRQFSNSRSEMNVSTLELGDSALYLCASSLVPGTGGFYEQYFGPGTRLTVT.

The chain has TRBV5-1 and TRBJ1-1; D not certain. The CDR3 loop spans 15 amino acids. CDR1 is SGHRS and CDR2 is YFSETQ in the germline V gene. Trimming took off 3 bases at V and 0 bases at J, with 12 bases between the two ends. The CDR3 is CASSSGQYMNTEAFF. CDR3 sequence (DNA): TGCGCCAGCAGCTCCGGGCAGTACATGAACACTGAAGCTTTCTTT. Full variable domain (remainder filled in from reference TRBV5-1 and TRBJ1-1): KAGVTQTPRYLIKTRGQQVTLSCSPISGHRSVSWYQQTPGQGLQFLFEYFSETQRNKGNFPGRFSGRQFSNSRSEMNVSTLELGDSALYLCASSSGQYMNTEAFFGQGTRLTVV.

To note about this clone: This same CDR3 is encoded by further DNA sequences in the sample. CDR3 protein: CASSLEGYTGELFF. Written as DNA, the CDR3 is TGCGCCAGCAGCTTGGAGGGCTACACCGGGGAGCTGTTTTTT. V usage is TRBV5-1 and J usage is TRBJ2-2; D remains unclear. V was shortened by 0 bases and J by 3 bases, with 6 bases between the two germline ends. Germline CDR1 is SGHRS and CDR2 is YFSETQ. The CDR3 runs to 14 residues.

The rearrangement uses TRBV5-4 and TRBJ1-3, with D possibly matching TRBD1 (6 bases). V lost 0 bases and J lost 4, with 11 bases in between. Germline CDR1 and CDR2: SGHNT and YYREEE (reference sequence). The CDR3 has 15 residues. The CDR3: CASSLAGGLGNTIYF. The DNA of the CDR3 is TGTGCCAGCAGCTTGGCCGGGGGGCTAGGAAACACCATATATTTT. The variable domain in full, completed from reference TRBV5-4 and TRBJ1-3, reads ETGVTQSPTHLIKTRGQQVTLRCSSQSGHNTVSWYQQALGQGPQFIFQYYREEENGRGNFPPRFSGLQFPNYSSELNVNALELDDSALYLCASSLAGGLGNTIYFGEGSWLTVV.

V and J are TRBV10-3 and TRBJ2-7; 8 bases agree with TRBD1. Germline values: CDR1 ENHRY, CDR2 SYGVKD. V was pared by 5 bases and J by 2 bases, with 5 bases of the junction left unmatched. The CDR3 length is 14 residues. Written as DNA, the CDR3 is TGTGCCATCAGTCTCGGGACAGGAGCCTACGAGCAGTACTTC. It specifies CAISLGTGAYEQYF.

This sequence joins TRBV5-1 and TRBJ1-1; TRBD1 matches 7 bases. The CDR3 length is 13 residues. Per germline, CDR1 SGHRS and CDR2 YFSETQ. Trimming took 5 bases from V and 8 from J; bases not matched to a gene: 9. Here the CDR3 DNA reads TGCGCCAGCAGTTCCGGACAGGTTGGCGAAGCTTTCTTT. As protein: CASSSGQVGEAFF. Combining the CDR3 with reference TRBV5-1 and TRBJ1-1 gives the whole variable domain KAGVTQTPRYLIKTRGQQVTLSCSPISGHRSVSWYQQTPGQGLQFLFEYFSETQRNKGNFPGRFSGRQFSNSRSEMNVSTLELGDSALYLCASSSGQVGEAFFGQGTRLTVV.

V is TRBV6-5 and J is TRBJ2-7; D is undetermined. V dropped 5 bases and J dropped 1 base, with 12 bases sitting between them. This CDR3 region has 14 residues. Germline-derived CDR1 and CDR2 are MNHEY and SVGAGI. The CDR3 loop is CASSSPPGSYEQYF. In DNA form, the CDR3 reads TGTGCCAGCAGTAGCCCCCCAGGATCCTACGAGCAGTACTTC.

The V and J genes are TRBV5-4 and TRBJ2-3; D is possibly TRBD2 (6 bases). With 2 bases removed from V and 1 base from J, the gap between germline ends came to 11 bases. The germline CDR1 and CDR2 sequences are SGHNT and YYREEE (reference sequence). CDR3 length equals 15 residues. The CDR3 here is CASSFPASGTDTQYF. DNA for the CDR3: TGTGCCAGCAGCTTCCCGGCTAGCGGCACAGATACGCAGTATTTT.

The chain uses TRBV2 and TRBJ1-5; D ambiguous. Germline V gene lookup returns CDR1 SNHLY and CDR2 FYNNEI. The CDR3 is made up of 14 amino acids. V was clipped by 5 bases and J by 1 base, with 9 bases between them. CDR3 sequence reads: CASSKRRSNQPQHF. CDR3 DNA: TGTGCCAGCAGTAAAAGACGGAGCAATCAGCCCCAGCATTTT.

The chain employs TRBV6-5 and TRBJ2-7; D is perhaps TRBD2 (6 bases). The CDR3 runs to 15 residues. Germline V gene data show CDR1 as MNHEY and CDR2 as SVGAGI. V lost 5 bases and J lost 1, with 15 bases in between. CDR3 residues: CASSQRLVRSYEQYF. The CDR3, as DNA: TGTGCCAGCAGTCAGCGACTAGTTCGGTCCTACGAGCAGTACTTC.

The chain links TRBV6-5 to TRBJ2-1; D tentatively fits TRBD1 or TRBD2 (6 bases each). Germline values: CDR1 MNHEY, CDR2 SVGAGI. This CDR3 comprises 16 residues. Trimming removed 0 bases at V and 8 bases at J, with 17 bases between. The CDR3 nucleotides are TGTGCCAGCAGTTACTCAGGGTGGGGGGCAGAGGATGAGCAGTTCTTC. As protein: CASSYSGWGAEDEQFF.

Concerning this clone itself: This CDR3 is also generated by other DNA sequences in the sample. The genes are TRBV10-3 and TRBJ2-5; D might be TRBD1 or TRBD2, each matching 6 bases. Germline loops: CDR1 ENHRY, CDR2 SYGVKD. V lost 3 bases, J lost 5 bases, and 10 bases lay in between. This CDR3 is 13 amino acids long. The CDR3 DNA is TGTGCCATCAGTGATCTAGGGGGGGAGACCCAGTACTTC. Translated, it gives CAISDLGGETQYF.

This clone was detected only once. The sample has other DNA sequences that encode this CDR3 too. V and J are TRBV6-1 and TRBJ1-5; D may be TRBD1 (5 bases). Germline CDR1 MNHNS, CDR2 SASEGT. CDR3 length: 13 residues. Between the trimmed V and J ends, which lost 6 bases and 1 base, there was a span of 7 bases. The CDR3 nucleotides read TGTGCCAGCAGCCGGGACAGCAATCAGCCCCAGCATTTT. Its translation: CASSRDSNQPQHF.

About this clone itself: Distinct nucleotide sequences in the sample also encode this CDR3. The chain has TRBV5-1 and TRBJ2-5, with D unresolved. The CDR3 is made up of 13 amino acids. With 0 bases removed from V and 2 bases from J, the gap between germline ends came to 5 bases. Germline loops: CDR1 SGHRS, CDR2 YFSETQ. CDR3 loop: CASSLALQETQYF. The CDR3, as DNA: TGCGCCAGCAGCTTGGCTCTGCAAGAGACCCAGTACTTC.